The subject of this entry is one T cell receptor (beta chain). Its antigen is still unknown. The CDR3 sequence is 14 residues long. This entry comes from a study of shared clonotypes between healthy human individuals. Study-level results: The naive CD4 repertoires of several donors were compared, and approximately 4.5% of clonotypes were shared.

Method: immunoSEQ multiplex PCR; TCRdb's copy keeps in-frame clones and lacks some. The repertoire holds about 2 million clones, with 85% to 95% as singletons. CD45RO negativity and positive selection for CCR7 defined naive CD8 cells, a population that excluded terminally differentiated effector memory CD45RA+ cells. The source material was naive CD8+ T cells sorted from blood. The sequence was obtained from a man between 18 and 35 years old in good health. J is TRBJ1-1 and V is TRBV21-1; the table's TRBD1 call for D was not verified on the DNA. TRBV21-1 is termed a pseudogene. CDR3 residues: CASSKVGPVAEAFF. Written as DNA, the CDR3 is TGTGCCAGCAGCAAAGTGGGCCCCGTGGCTGAAGCTTTCTTT.